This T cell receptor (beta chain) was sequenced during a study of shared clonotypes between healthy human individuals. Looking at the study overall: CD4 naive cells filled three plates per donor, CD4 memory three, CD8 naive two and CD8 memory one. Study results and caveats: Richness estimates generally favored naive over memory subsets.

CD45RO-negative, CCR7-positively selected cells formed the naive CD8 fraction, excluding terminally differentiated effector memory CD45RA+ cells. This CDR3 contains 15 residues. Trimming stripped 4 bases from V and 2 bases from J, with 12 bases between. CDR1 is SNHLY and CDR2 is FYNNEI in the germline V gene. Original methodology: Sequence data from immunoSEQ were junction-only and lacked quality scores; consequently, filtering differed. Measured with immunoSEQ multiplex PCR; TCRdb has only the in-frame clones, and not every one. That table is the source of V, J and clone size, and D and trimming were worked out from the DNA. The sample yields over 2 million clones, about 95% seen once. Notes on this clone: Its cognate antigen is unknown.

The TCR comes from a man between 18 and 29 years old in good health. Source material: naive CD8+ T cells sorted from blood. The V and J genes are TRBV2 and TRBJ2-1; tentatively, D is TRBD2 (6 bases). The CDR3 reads CASSGVLATYNEQFF. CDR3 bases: TGTGCCAGCAGTGGCGTGCTAGCGACCTACAATGAGCAGTTCTTC. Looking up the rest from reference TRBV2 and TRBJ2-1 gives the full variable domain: EPEVTQTPSHQVTQMGQEVILRCVPISNHLYFYWYRQILGQKVEFLVSFYNNEISEKSEIFDDQFSVERPDGSNFTLKIRSTKLEDSAMYFCASSGVLATYNEQFFGPGTRLTVL.